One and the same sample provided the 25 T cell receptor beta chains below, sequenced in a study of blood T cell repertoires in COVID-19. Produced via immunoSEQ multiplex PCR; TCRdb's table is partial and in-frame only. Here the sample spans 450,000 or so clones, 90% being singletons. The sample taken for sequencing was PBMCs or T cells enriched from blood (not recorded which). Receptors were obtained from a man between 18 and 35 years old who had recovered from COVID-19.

The CDR3 DNA sequence: TGTGCCAGCAGAAGACTAGCGGGGGAAAAAGAGACCCAGTACTTC. Encoded protein: CASRRLAGEKETQYF. The chain carries TRBV13 and TRBJ2-5; 12 bases align to TRBD2. There are 15 residues in the CDR3. Trimming cost V 6 bases and J 3 bases; bases outside gene matches: 5. CDR1 is PRHDT, CDR2 FYEKMQ, per germline (reference sequence).

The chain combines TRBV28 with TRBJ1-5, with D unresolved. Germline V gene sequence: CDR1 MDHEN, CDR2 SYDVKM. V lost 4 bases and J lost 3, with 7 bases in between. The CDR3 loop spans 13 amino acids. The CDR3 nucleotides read TGTGCCAGCAGTTCACCGGTCAATCAGCCCCAGCATTTT. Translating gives CASSSPVNQPQHF.

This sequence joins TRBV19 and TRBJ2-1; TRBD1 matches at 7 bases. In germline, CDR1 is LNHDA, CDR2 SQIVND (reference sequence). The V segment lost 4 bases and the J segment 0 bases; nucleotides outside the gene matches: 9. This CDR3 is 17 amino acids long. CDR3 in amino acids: CASSTETGTSSYNEQFF. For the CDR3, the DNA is TGTGCCAGTAGTACCGAGACAGGGACAAGCTCCTACAATGAGCAGTTCTTC.

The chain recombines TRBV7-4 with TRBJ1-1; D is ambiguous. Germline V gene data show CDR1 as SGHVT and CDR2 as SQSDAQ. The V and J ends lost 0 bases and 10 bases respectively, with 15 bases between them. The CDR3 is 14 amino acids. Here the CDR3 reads CASSLAGELCSAFF. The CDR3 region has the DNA TGTGCCAGCAGCTTAGCCGGGGAATTATGTTCAGCTTTCTTT.

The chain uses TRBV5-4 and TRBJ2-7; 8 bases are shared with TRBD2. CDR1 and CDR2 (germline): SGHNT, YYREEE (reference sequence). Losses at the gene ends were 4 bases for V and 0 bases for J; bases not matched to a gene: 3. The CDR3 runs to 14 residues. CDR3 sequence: CASSPGRASYEQYF. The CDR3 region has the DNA TGTGCCAGCAGCCCCGGGAGGGCCTCCTACGAGCAGTACTTC.

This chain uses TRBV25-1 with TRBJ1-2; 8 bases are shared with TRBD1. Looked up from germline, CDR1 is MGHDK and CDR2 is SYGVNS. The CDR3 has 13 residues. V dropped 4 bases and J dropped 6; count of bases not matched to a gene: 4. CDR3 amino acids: CASSASGGHGYTF. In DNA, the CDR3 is TGTGCCAGCAGTGCATCAGGGGGCCATGGCTACACCTTC.

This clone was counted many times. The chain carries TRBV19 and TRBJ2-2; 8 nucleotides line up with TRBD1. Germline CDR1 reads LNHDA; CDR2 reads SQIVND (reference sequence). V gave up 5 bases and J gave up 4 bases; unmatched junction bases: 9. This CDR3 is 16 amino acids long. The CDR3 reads CASSSPGGRSTGELFF. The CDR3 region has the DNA TGTGCCAGTAGTTCCCCAGGGGGCCGGAGCACCGGGGAGCTGTTTTTT.

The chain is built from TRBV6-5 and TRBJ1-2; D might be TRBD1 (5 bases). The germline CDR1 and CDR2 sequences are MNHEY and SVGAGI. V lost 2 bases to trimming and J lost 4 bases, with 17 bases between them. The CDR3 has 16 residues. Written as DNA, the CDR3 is TGTGCCAGCAGTTACAGTGCTCAGGGTTTTCTCTATGGCTACACCTTC. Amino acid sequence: CASSYSAQGFLYGYTF.

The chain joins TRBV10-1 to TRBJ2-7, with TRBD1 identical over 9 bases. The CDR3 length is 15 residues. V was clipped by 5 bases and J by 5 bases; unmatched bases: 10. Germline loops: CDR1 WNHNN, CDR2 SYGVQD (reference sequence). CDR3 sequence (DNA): TGCGCCAGCAGTTCGCCCGGGACAGGGTTCCACGAGCAGTACTTC. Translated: CASSSPGTGFHEQYF.

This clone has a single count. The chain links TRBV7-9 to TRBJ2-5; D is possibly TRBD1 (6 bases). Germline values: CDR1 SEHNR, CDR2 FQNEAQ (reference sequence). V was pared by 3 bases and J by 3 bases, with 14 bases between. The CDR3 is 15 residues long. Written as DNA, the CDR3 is TGTGCCAGCAGCTTGGGTATGGGGGCCGAAGAGACCCAGTACTTC. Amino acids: CASSLGMGAEETQYF.

CDR3 in amino acids: CASSLSPETQYF. The CDR3 DNA follows: TGTGCCAGCAGCCTATCCCCGGAGACCCAGTACTTC. The chain links TRBV7-9 to TRBJ2-5, with D unclear. Trimming pared 5 bases from V and 5 bases from J, leaving 9 bases between. Germline loops: CDR1 SEHNR, CDR2 FQNEAQ (reference sequence). The CDR3 has 12 amino acids. The full variable domain, with the rest looked up from reference TRBV7-9 and TRBJ2-5, is DTGVSQNPRHKITKRGQNVTFRCDPISEHNRLYWYRQTLGQGPEFLTYFQNEAQLEKSRLLSDRFSAERPKGSFSTLEIQRTEQGDSAMYLCASSLSPETQYFGPGTRLLVL.

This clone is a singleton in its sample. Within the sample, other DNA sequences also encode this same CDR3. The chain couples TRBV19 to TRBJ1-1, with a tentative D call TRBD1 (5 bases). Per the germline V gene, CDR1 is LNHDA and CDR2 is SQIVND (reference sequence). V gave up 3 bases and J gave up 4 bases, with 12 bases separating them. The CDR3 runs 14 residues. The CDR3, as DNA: TGTGCCAGTAGTATTGGGAGGGGAGGCACTGAAGCTTTCTTT. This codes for CASSIGRGGTEAFF.

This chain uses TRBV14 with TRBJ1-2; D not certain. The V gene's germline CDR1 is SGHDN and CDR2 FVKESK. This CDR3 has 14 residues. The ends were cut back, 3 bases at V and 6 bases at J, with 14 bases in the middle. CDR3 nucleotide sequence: TGTGCCAGCAGCCAGGCAGGTGACGGGAATGGCTACACCTTC. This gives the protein CASSQAGDGNGYTF.

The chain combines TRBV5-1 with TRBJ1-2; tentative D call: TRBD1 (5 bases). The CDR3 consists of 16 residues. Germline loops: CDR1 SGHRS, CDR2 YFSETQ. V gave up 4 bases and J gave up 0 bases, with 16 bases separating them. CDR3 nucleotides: TGCGCCAGCAGCCCGGGGGGAACAGCGACTAACTATGGCTACACCTTC. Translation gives CASSPGGTATNYGYTF. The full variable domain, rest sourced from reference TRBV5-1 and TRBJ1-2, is KAGVTQTPRYLIKTRGQQVTLSCSPISGHRSVSWYQQTPGQGLQFLFEYFSETQRNKGNFPGRFSGRQFSNSRSEMNVSTLELGDSALYLCASSPGGTATNYGYTFGSGTRLTVV.

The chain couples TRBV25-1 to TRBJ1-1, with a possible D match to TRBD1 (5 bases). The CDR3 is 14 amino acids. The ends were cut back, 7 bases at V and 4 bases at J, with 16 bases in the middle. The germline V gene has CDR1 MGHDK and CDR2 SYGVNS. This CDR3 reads CASTQGELVTEAFF. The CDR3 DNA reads TGTGCCAGCACCCAGGGTGAGTTAGTCACTGAAGCTTTCTTT.

As DNA, the CDR3 is TGTGCCAGCTCACCAGCGCCCACAGGGCAAGAGACCCAGTACTTC. Protein sequence: CASSPAPTGQETQYF. This chain joins TRBV18 and TRBJ2-5, with a weak D call TRBD1 (6 bases). The CDR3 runs to 15 residues. CDR1 is KGHSH and CDR2 is LQKENI in the germline V gene. The V and J ends lost 2 bases and 2 bases respectively, with 12 bases between them.

CDR3 DNA sequence: TGTGCCAGCAGCCCAGGGGAGATAGCGGGAGTTGAGACCCAGTACTTC. Protein: CASSPGEIAGVETQYF. The chain carries TRBV9 and TRBJ2-5; 9 bases fit TRBD2. The junction had 12 bases not matched to a gene; V was cut back by 4 bases and J by 5 bases. Germline V gene lookup returns CDR1 SGDLS and CDR2 YYNGEE. This CDR3 spans 16 amino acids.

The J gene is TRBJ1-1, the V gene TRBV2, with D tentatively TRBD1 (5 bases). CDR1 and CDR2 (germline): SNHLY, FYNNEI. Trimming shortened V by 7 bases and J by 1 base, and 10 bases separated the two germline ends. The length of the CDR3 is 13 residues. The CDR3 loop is CASKDTWNTEAFF. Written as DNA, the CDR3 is TGTGCCAGCAAGGACACTTGGAACACTGAAGCTTTCTTT.

CDR3 sequence: CASSRGEREGTGELFF. The CDR3 DNA reads as TGTGCCAGCAGTAGAGGGGAGCGGGAGGGTACCGGGGAGCTGTTTTTT. The chain has TRBV2 and TRBJ2-2, with 10 bases aligning to TRBD2. CDR1 and CDR2 (germline): SNHLY, FYNNEI. The V gene end was trimmed by 5 bases and the J gene end by 5 bases; junction bases not matched to a gene: 8. This CDR3 is built from 16 residues. Drawing the rest from reference TRBV2 and TRBJ2-2, the complete variable domain is EPEVTQTPSHQVTQMGQEVILRCVPISNHLYFYWYRQILGQKVEFLVSFYNNEISEKSEIFDDQFSVERPDGSNFTLKIRSTKLEDSAMYFCASSRGEREGTGELFFGEGSRLTVL.

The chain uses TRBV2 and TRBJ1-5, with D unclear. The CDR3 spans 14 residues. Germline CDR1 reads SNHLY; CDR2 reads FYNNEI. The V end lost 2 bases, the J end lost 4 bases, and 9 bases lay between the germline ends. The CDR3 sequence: CASSEHSRNQPQHF. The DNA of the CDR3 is TGTGCCAGCAGTGAACACAGCAGAAATCAGCCCCAGCATTTT.

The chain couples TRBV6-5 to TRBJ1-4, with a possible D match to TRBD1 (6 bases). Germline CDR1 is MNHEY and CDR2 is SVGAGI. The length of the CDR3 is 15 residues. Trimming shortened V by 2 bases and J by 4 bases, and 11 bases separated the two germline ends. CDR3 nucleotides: TGTGCCAGCAGTTACGGACAGACTCTTAATGAAAAACTGTTTTTT. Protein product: CASSYGQTLNEKLFF.

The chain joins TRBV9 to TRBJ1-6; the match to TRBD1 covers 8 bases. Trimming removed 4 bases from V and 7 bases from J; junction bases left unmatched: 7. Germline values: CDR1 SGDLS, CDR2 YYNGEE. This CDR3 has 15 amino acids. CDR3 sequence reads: CASSYGTGRNSPLHF. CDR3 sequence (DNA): TGTGCCAGCAGCTACGGGACAGGACGAAATTCACCCCTCCACTTT.

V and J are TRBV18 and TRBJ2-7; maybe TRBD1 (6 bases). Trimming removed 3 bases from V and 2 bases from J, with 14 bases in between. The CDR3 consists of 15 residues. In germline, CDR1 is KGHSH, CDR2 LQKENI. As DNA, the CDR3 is TGTGCCAGCTCACCGTGGCAGGGGTCCCCCTACGAGCAGTACTTC. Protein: CASSPWQGSPYEQYF.

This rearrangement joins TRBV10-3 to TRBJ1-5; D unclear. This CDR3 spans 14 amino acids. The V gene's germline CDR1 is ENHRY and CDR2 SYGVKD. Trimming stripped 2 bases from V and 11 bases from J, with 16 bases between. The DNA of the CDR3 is TGTGCCATCAGTGAGAATCTCGGAGGCCAGGCCCAGCATTTT. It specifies CAISENLGGQAQHF.

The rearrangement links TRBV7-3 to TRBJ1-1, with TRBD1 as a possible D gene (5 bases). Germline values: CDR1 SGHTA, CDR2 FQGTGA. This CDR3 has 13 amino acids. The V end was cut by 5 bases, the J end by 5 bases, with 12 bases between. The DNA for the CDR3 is TGTGCCAGCAGCCCAAACGGGGGGACTGAAGCTTTCTTT. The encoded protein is CASSPNGGTEAFF.